This TCR beta chain was retrieved from a study of CD8 T cells in Susac syndrome. RNA in amounts of about 0.45 to 1 ug was reverse transcribed with random hexamers. TCRdb analysed the immunoSEQ multiplex PCR reads with MiXCR anew, one entry per CDR3 protein. The sample carries approximately 110,000 distinct CDR3 sequences, about 95% recorded once. The J segment lost 3 bases and the V segment lost 5 bases, leaving 10 bases of the junction unmatched. CDR1 and CDR2 from the germline V gene are LNHDA and SQIVND (reference sequence). The CDR3 is 15 residues long. From blood CD8+ and CD4+ T cells, TCR beta sequences were generated.

The gene calls are TRBV19 and TRBJ2-7; TRBD1 matches at 7 bases. Sequencing used CD4+ T cells from PBMCs. The sequence was obtained from a human donor in good health. The CDR3 sequence: CASSAPGTANYEQYF. DNA of the CDR3: TGTGCCAGTAGTGCCCCCGGGACAGCGAACTACGAGCAGTACTTC.